This TCR beta chain comes out of a study of T cell responses to AZD1222 COVID-19 vaccine listed by TCRdb under 2021. Turning to the overall study: AZD1222 recipients whose second dose came at about 4 weeks and those whose second dose came at about 12 weeks were combined into one group, since spike-specific TCR depth and breadth did not differ between the two schedules. Trial participants were enrolled by age into subgroups of 18-55, 56-69 and 70-plus years, and 148, 28 and 57 TCR-sequenced participants, respectively, were included in these subgroups. A total of more than 230 trial participants underwent TCR sequencing, of whom about 210 had received two doses of AZD1222 and approximately 26 had received two doses of the MenACWY control vaccine.

What the authors observed across the whole study: The 56-69-year group was small, and its depth increase did not reach significance, likely because of low power. Because no day 14 peak-response samples were available, repertoires were characterized only after the peak T cell response. Epitopes outside the regions mutated in the B.1.351 and B.1.1.7 variants were reportedly recognized by nearly half of the unique spike-specific TCRs. Participants were mostly white British and included more females than males, and it was suggested by the authors that clonal diversity may have been underestimated. After two AZD1222 doses, both the breadth and the depth of spike-specific TCRs were significantly higher than at day 0 and than in MenACWY recipients. Vaccine-associated CD4 TCRs spanned the whole spike protein, with dominant responses in regions 160-218 and 743-854. Conclusions about previously exposed vaccinees were limited because only six AZD1222 recipients were SARS-CoV-2 seropositive at baseline.

As regards this clone: The antigen this receptor binds is unknown. Within one base of it there is no much larger clone, and no base qualities were kept.

The time point label corresponds to: baseline before first vaccination. The vaccinee samples were drawn from two UK trials, COV001 and COV002, one of which was a single-blind randomized controlled phase 2/3 trial testing AZD1222 (ChAdOx1 nCoV-19) in healthy adults. Trial participant PBMC samples were collected at day 0 and day 28 after the second dose for TCRbeta chain sequencing. The CDR3 regions of human TCRbeta chains were analyzed by immunosequencing. The published analysis was carried out like this. Repertoire TCRs were matched against a reference library of SARS-CoV-2-specific TCRs generated with the MIRA antigen-specificity platform. Breadth was defined as the fraction of unique TCRs that were SARS-CoV-2-associated, and depth was defined as the fraction of total T cells that were SARS-CoV-2-associated. Each spike-specific TCR was assigned to its reactive spike region and to a CD4 or CD8 class using the MIRA data. Log10-transformed breadth and depth values were compared by one-way ANOVA with Sidak's multiple comparisons tests. TCRdb retrieved this table from immuneACCESS and kept in-frame rearrangements only. Not all clones are present; in checked studies, unresolved V genes account for under half, and no reason is known for the remainder. The V and J calls and clone size are taken from that table; D and trimming were inferred from the DNA. The sample table shows some 180,000 clones, and approximately 92% are seen once. The biggest ten clones account for about 9.4% of the sample.

Trimming costs V 0 bases and J 5 bases, and their ends lie 13 bases apart. From the cysteine up to the phenylalanine, the CDR3 has a length of 15 residues. Only the CDR3 part of the read is kept: 45 bases, read in frame from the first base. The germline V gene encodes CDR1 MNHEY and CDR2 SMNVEV (reference sequence). This clonotype was obtained from an adult in good health. The rearranged chain carries TRBV27 and TRBJ1-1; TRBD1 is a weak D gene call, 5 bases matching. Sequenced here: peripheral blood, sampled on day 0 of AZD1222 vaccination. The CDR3 region: CASSLSGHKGTEAFF. The sequenced DNA: TGTGCCAGCAGTTTATCCGGACACAAAGGGACTGAAGCTTTCTTT.